This TCR beta chain appears in the sequencing data of a study of T cell responses to AZD1222 COVID-19 vaccine. Data came from immunoSEQ multiplex PCR; TCRdb stores just in-frame clones and leaves some out. This sample has 100,000 to 150,000 clones, with approximately 86% found just once. Details on this clone: What it binds is unknown.

Notes on the study in general: It was only a handful of AZD1222 recipients who were seropositive at baseline. Donors, mostly white British, included more females; clonal diversity was possibly underestimated. Vaccine-associated CD4 TCRs ranged over spike, dominating at 160-218 and 743-854.

V dropped 3 bases and J dropped 3 bases, with 15 bases sitting between them. CDR1 is DFQATT, CDR2 SNEGSKA, per germline (reference sequence). The CDR3 is made up of 14 amino acids. This sequence was found in an adult in good health. The chain is built from TRBV20-1 and TRBJ2-7; either TRBD1 or TRBD2 may fit D (5 bases each). This material consisted of peripheral blood, taken on day 0 of AZD1222 vaccination. CDR3 coding DNA: TGCAGTGCTAGTGGGTGGGGGAGACACTACGAGCAGTACTTC. Amino acid sequence: CSASGWGRHYEQYF.